What follows are 27 T cell receptor beta chains derived from one specimen sequenced in a study of early T cells in non-severe SARS-CoV-2 infection. MiXCR, applied by TCRdb to the 5' RACE reads, yields one record per CDR3 protein. The repertoire holds roughly 66,000 distinct CDR3 sequences, approximately 8.3% seen once, with approximately 3% in the top ten. Sequenced material: whole blood. The receptors originated from an adult who was a healthcare worker with PCR-confirmed SARS-CoV-2 infection or an uninfected control (not recorded which).

This clonotype has a handful of counts. The CDR3 region is CASSYQPSSTGELFF. The CDR3 coding sequence is TGTGCCAGCAGTTACCAACCGTCGAGCACCGGGGAGCTGTTTTTT. The chain combines TRBV6-5 with TRBJ2-2; D unresolved. This CDR3 contains 15 residues. Trimming removed 2 bases from V and 4 bases from J, with 11 bases in between. The V gene's germline CDR1 is MNHEY and CDR2 SVGAGI.

The V gene is TRBV27, the J gene TRBJ2-5; D uncertain. This CDR3 is 17 amino acids long. The V and J ends lost 5 bases and 0 bases respectively, with 19 bases between them. Germline V gene sequence: CDR1 MNHEY, CDR2 SMNVEV (reference sequence). The CDR3 DNA follows: TGTGCCAGCAGTCCCCACGTCTGGGCCACGTACCAAGAGACCCAGTACTTC. It codes for CASSPHVWATYQETQYF.

V gene TRBV7-2 combines with J gene TRBJ1-2, with D unclear. The CDR3 length is 13 residues. Germline assignment: CDR1 SGHTA and CDR2 FQGNSA. V lost 4 bases, J lost 0 bases, and 6 bases lay in between. The CDR3 DNA is TGTGCCAGCAGCTATACTGCTAACTATGGCTACACCTTC. Translated, it gives CASSYTANYGYTF.

Regarding this clonotype: This may come from a read error, since a much larger clone is one base off. CDR3 sequence (DNA): TGTGCCAGCAGCTTAAACTCTGTGGCCAACGTCCTGACTTTC. It translates to CASSLNSVANVLTF. The chain has TRBV11-2 and TRBJ2-6, with D unresolved. Germline assignment: CDR1 SGHAT and CDR2 FQNNGV. This CDR3 has 14 residues. The complete variable domain, with remaining parts taken from reference TRBV11-2 and TRBJ2-6, reads EAGVAQSPRYKIIEKRQSVAFWCNPISGHATLYWYQQILGQGPKLLIQFQNNGVVDDSQLPKDRFSAERLKGVDSTLKIQPAKLEDSAVYLCASSLNSVANVLTFGAGSRLTVL.

This clonotype was seen only a few times. The chain links TRBV29-1 to TRBJ1-2; TRBD1 matches at 11 bases. Trimming at V came to 5 bases and at J to 6 bases, leaving 8 bases not matched to a gene. Germline loops: CDR1 SQVTM, CDR2 ANQGSEA. CDR3 size: 14 residues. The CDR3 here is CSVPGQGARDGYTF. CDR3 DNA: TGCAGCGTTCCTGGACAGGGGGCAAGGGATGGCTACACCTTC.

J is TRBJ1-3 and V is TRBV5-1; D gene ambiguous. The germline V gene encodes CDR1 SGHRS and CDR2 YFSETQ. This CDR3 comprises 12 residues. Trimming took 5 bases from V and 3 from J, leaving 6 bases between them. For the CDR3, the DNA is TGCGCCAGCAGGTTGAGTGGAAACACCATATATTTT. Translation: CASRLSGNTIYF.

This clonotype has just a few counts. The genes are TRBV11-3 and TRBJ2-1, with 12 bases that match TRBD2. The CDR3 has 15 amino acids. J gave up 8 bases and V 4 bases, and 6 bases lay outside the gene matches. Germline CDR1 reads SGHNT; CDR2 reads YENEEA. CDR3 residues: CASSSRTSGNHEQFF. The DNA of the CDR3 is TGTGCCAGCAGCTCCCGGACTAGCGGGAACCATGAGCAGTTCTTC.

The J gene is TRBJ2-5, the V gene TRBV13; D gene uncertain. This CDR3 spans 16 amino acids. Trimming removed 2 bases at V and 4 bases at J, with 17 bases between. Looked up from germline, CDR1 is PRHDT and CDR2 is FYEKMQ (reference sequence). The CDR3 nucleotides read TGTGCCAGCAGCTTATACAGAGAAACAGTCGGAGAGACCCAGTACTTC. Translated: CASSLYRETVGETQYF.

In its sample, this clonotype was seen a few times. This rearrangement joins TRBV19 to TRBJ1-5; D is undetermined. Between the trimmed V and J ends, which lost 3 bases and 7 bases, there was a span of 13 bases. This CDR3 comprises 14 residues. Germline CDR1 and CDR2: LNHDA and SQIVND (reference sequence). The CDR3 loop reads CASSIQEGIQPQHF. DNA for the CDR3: TGTGCCAGTAGTATCCAGGAGGGTATCCAGCCCCAGCATTTT.

This chain uses TRBV9 with TRBJ2-5; unclear D gene. Germline CDR1 is SGDLS and CDR2 is YYNGEE. Trimming shortened V by 0 bases and J by 4 bases, and 7 bases separated the two germline ends. CDR3 size: 13 residues. In DNA form, the CDR3 reads TGTGCCAGCAGCGTAGGATGGCGAGAGACCCAGTACTTC. Translation: CASSVGWRETQYF.

In this sample, this clonotype is medium-sized. The chain uses TRBV29-1 and TRBJ2-7; D is perhaps TRBD1 (5 bases). Germline assignment: CDR1 SQVTM and CDR2 ANQGSEA. The ends were cut back, 5 bases at V and 3 bases at J, with 14 bases in the middle. The CDR3 runs 13 residues. The CDR3 is CSVSGQGFYEQYF. In DNA, the CDR3 is TGCAGCGTTTCTGGTCAGGGATTCTACGAGCAGTACTTC.

The sample holds a few counts of this clonotype. V usage is TRBV10-3 and J usage is TRBJ2-3; maybe TRBD2 (5 bases). V lost 4 bases to trimming and J lost 1 base, with 15 bases between them. The CDR3 sequence is 16 residues long. Germline CDR1 is ENHRY and CDR2 is SYGVKD. The CDR3 spells CAISATVSGGTDTQYF. In nucleotides, the CDR3 is TGTGCCATCAGTGCGACCGTAAGCGGAGGCACAGATACGCAGTATTTT.

This clonotype was observed at least ten times. The CDR3 region is CASSLDRDRGYGYTF. The CDR3 bases are TGTGCCAGCAGCTTGGACAGGGACAGGGGTTATGGCTACACCTTC. The chain joins TRBV5-5 to TRBJ1-2, with 10 positions matching TRBD1. CDR1 and CDR2 from the germline V gene are SGHKS and YYEKEE (reference sequence). V dropped 0 bases and J dropped 5; count of bases not matched to a gene: 4. This CDR3 has 15 amino acids.

In this sample, this clonotype turned up a few times. This sequence joins TRBV7-8 and TRBJ2-2; D might be TRBD2 (5 bases). The CDR3 totals 13 residues. Trimming took 5 bases from V and 8 from J, leaving 12 bases between them. Germline V gives CDR1 SGHVS, CDR2 FQNEAQ. This CDR3 is CASSLDGEGELFF. The CDR3 region has the DNA TGTGCCAGCAGCCTAGACGGGGAGGGGGAGCTGTTTTTT.

This clonotype was observed many times. V is TRBV30 and J is TRBJ1-6, with unresolved D. The V end lost 3 bases, the J end lost 7 bases, and 19 bases lay between the germline ends. The CDR3 is made up of 16 amino acids. Germline lookup yields CDR1 GTSNPN and CDR2 SVGIG (reference sequence). The CDR3 protein is CAWSPGSLLRNSPLHF. DNA for the CDR3: TGTGCCTGGAGCCCTGGCAGCCTGCTTCGGAATTCACCCCTCCACTTT.

This chain links TRBV12-3 or TRBV12-4 with TRBJ2-7; 11 bases agree with TRBD2. The CDR3 covers 16 residues. Trimming at V came to 6 bases and at J to 4 bases, leaving 11 bases not matched to a gene. CDR3 coding DNA: TGTGCCAGCAGGGTGGGACTAGCGGACTACTTTTACGAGCAGTACTTC. This codes for CASRVGLADYFYEQYF.

The rearrangement links TRBV4-2 to TRBJ1-2, with a weak D call TRBD1 (5 bases). The CDR3 spans 15 residues. Trimming took 0 bases from V and 5 from J, leaving 13 bases between them. Germline V gene data show CDR1 as LGHNA and CDR2 as YNFKEQ. The CDR3 DNA reads TGTGCCAGCAGCCAAGAGACCGGGACCGGGTATGGCTACACCTTC. This sequence encodes CASSQETGTGYGYTF.

The sample holds a few counts of this clonotype. This chain uses TRBV5-4 with TRBJ1-3; perhaps TRBD1 as D (5 bases). The length of the CDR3 is 14 residues. Trimming took off 1 base at V and 6 bases at J, with 11 bases between the two ends. Germline assignment: CDR1 SGHNT and CDR2 YYREEE (reference sequence). The CDR3 nucleotides are TGTGCCAGCAGCTTGACAGGCGGGGAAAACACCATATATTTT. Translated: CASSLTGGENTIYF.

The chain's CDR3 is CSAMTSGVLNEQFF. The CDR3 DNA follows: TGCAGTGCTATGACTAGCGGGGTCTTAAATGAGCAGTTCTTC. The chain carries TRBV20-1 and TRBJ2-1; 11 bases match TRBD2. The CDR3 covers 14 residues. V lost 4 bases to trimming and J lost 7 bases; unmatched junction nucleotides: 6. Germline assignment: CDR1 DFQATT and CDR2 SNEGSKA (reference sequence).

This clonotype was detected many times. The chain is built from TRBV29-1 and TRBJ2-5; D is perhaps TRBD1 (5 bases). V lost 6 bases, J lost 5 bases, and 13 bases lay in between. CDR1 SQVTM and CDR2 ANQGSEA come from the germline V gene. This CDR3 has 12 residues. The CDR3, as DNA: TGCAGCGTCCAGGGTTCGGGCGAGACCCAGTACTTC. Amino acid sequence: CSVQGSGETQYF.

This clonotype appeared a few times. This rearrangement joins TRBV10-3 to TRBJ2-1, with 9 bases that match TRBD2. Germline lookup yields CDR1 ENHRY and CDR2 SYGVKD. This CDR3 has 18 residues. The V gene end was trimmed by 3 bases and the J gene end by 10 bases; junction bases not matched to a gene: 19. The CDR3 DNA is TGTGCCATCAGTGATCTTATTAGCGGGAGCGTGAATTCCGAGGAGCAGTTCTTC. This encodes CAISDLISGSVNSEEQFF.

This clonotype occurred a few times. The chain carries TRBV28 and TRBJ2-5; perhaps TRBD1 as D (6 bases). Per the germline V gene, CDR1 is MDHEN and CDR2 is SYDVKM. The germline V and J ends were trimmed by 5 bases and 2 bases, with 15 bases remaining between them. CDR3 length: 15 residues. Written as DNA, the CDR3 is TGTGCCAGCAGTCCGGGGCAGGGGATTCAAGAGACCCAGTACTTC. The encoded protein is CASSPGQGIQETQYF.

This clonotype was seen only a few times. This sequence joins TRBV3-1 and TRBJ1-3, with 7 positions matching TRBD1. Trimming took 2 bases from V and 6 from J; bases not matched to a gene: 4. The V gene's germline CDR1 is LGHDT and CDR2 YNNKEL (reference sequence). The CDR3 spans 14 residues. This CDR3 reads CASSQTGAENTIYF. The CDR3 DNA sequence: TGTGCCAGCAGCCAAACAGGGGCTGAAAACACCATATATTTT.

CDR3 in DNA: TGTGCCAGCAGCAACGTCCCGGGACGATACAATGAGCAGTTCTTC. Translating it yields CASSNVPGRYNEQFF. This chain links TRBV7-2 with TRBJ2-1; D tentatively fits TRBD1 or TRBD2 (5 bases each). V was trimmed by 5 bases and J by 4 bases, leaving 15 bases between them. The CDR3 length is 15 residues. The germline CDR1 and CDR2 sequences are SGHTA and FQGNSA.

This clonotype was picked up a small number of times. J is TRBJ1-1 and V is TRBV11-2; D not resolved. V lost 1 base to trimming and J lost 7 bases, with 10 bases between them. The CDR3 runs to 13 residues. Germline V gene lookup returns CDR1 SGHAT and CDR2 FQNNGV. The CDR3 DNA reads TGTGCCAGCAGCTTAGTTTACCAGTTTGAAGCTTTCTTT. Protein product: CASSLVYQFEAFF.

The table lists this clonotype with a few counts. The chain links TRBV5-1 to TRBJ1-1; D call uncertain. CDR1 and CDR2 (germline): SGHRS, YFSETQ. The CDR3 loop spans 13 amino acids. Trimming removed 4 bases at V and 6 bases at J, with 13 bases between. The chain's CDR3 is CASSHPRRAEAFF. CDR3 bases: TGCGCCAGCAGCCACCCTCGGAGGGCTGAAGCTTTCTTT.

This chain uses TRBV6-2 or TRBV6-3 with TRBJ1-5, with D hard to call. Germline V gene lookup returns CDR1 MNHEY and CDR2 SVGEGT. CDR3 size: 14 residues. V lost 6 bases to trimming and J lost 7 bases, with 16 bases between them. The DNA of the CDR3 is TGTGCCAGCAGCCCAGCCCGCTGGGAGCAGCCCCAGCATTTT. Translation: CASSPARWEQPQHF.